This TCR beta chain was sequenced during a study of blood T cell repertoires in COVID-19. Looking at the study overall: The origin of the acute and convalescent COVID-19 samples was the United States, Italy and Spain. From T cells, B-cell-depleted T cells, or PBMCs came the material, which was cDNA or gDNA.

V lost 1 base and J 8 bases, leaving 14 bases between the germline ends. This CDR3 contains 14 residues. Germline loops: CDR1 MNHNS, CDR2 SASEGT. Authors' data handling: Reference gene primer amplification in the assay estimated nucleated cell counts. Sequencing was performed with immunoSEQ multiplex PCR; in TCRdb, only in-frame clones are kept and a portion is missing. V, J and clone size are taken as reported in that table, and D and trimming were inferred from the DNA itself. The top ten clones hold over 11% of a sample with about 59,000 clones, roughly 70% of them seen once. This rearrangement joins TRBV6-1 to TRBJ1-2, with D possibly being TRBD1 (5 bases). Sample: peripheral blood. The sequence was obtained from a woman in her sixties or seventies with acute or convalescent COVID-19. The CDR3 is CASSEGGGPGGYTF. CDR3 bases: TGTGCCAGCAGTGAAGGGGGGGGACCGGGCGGCTACACCTTC.